The T cell receptor beta chain described here comes from a study of control samples from healthy donors and cancer patients. The CDR3 runs 13 residues. The germline V gene has CDR1 SQVTM and CDR2 ANQGSEA. Unmatched junction bases numbered 6, after V lost 4 bases and J lost 3 bases. The method was immunoSEQ multiplex PCR; TCRdb's version includes in-frame clones alone and lacks a portion of them. The sample has more than 100,000 clones, over 85% seen once. Sequenced: PBMCs. The source is a man aged 45-65 years with head and neck cancer. The chain has TRBV29-1 and TRBJ2-7; 7 nucleotides match TRBD1. The CDR3 reads CSVVLAGGYEQYF. The CDR3, as DNA: TGCAGCGTTGTCCTGGCAGGGGGCTACGAGCAGTACTTC.